This T cell receptor (beta chain) is from a study of control samples from healthy donors and cancer patients. With 3 bases removed from V and 7 bases from J, the gap between germline ends came to 12 bases. Germline V gene lookup returns CDR1 KGHSH and CDR2 LQKENI. The CDR3 has 13 amino acids. Assay: immunoSEQ multiplex PCR; the TCRdb copy retains only in-frame clones and omits some. Of about 250,000 clones detected, about four fifths appear once; the ten largest clones hold about 14%. The TCR originated in a woman in her sixties with lung cancer. The sequenced material came from PBMCs. The genes are TRBV18 and TRBJ1-2; D is undetermined. CDR3 DNA sequence: TGTGCCAGCTCACCGCGGGCCCTGGGTGGCTACACCTTC. Its translation: CASSPRALGGYTF.